One sample yielded the 12 T cell receptor beta chains listed below, sequenced in a study of regulatory T cells in long-lasting Graves disease. Arm-PCR of CDR3 regions with iRepertoire HTBI primers generated TCR beta libraries. TCRdb reprocessed the multiplex PCR reads via MiXCR and lists one record per CDR3 protein. The data contain 400,000 to 450,000 distinct CDR3 sequences, roughly 15% of them singletons. Regarding time point: newly diagnosed GD, antithyroid drugs for less than 3 months. TCR sequences were obtained from RNA taken from PBMCs. The sample was also linked to a second study, of T cells in Graves' hyperthyroidism and ophthalmopathy.

The sample in question was peripheral blood mononuclear cells (PBMCs), obtained at new diagnosis, from a patient treated with antithyroid drugs. These receptors originate from a young woman with Graves disease.

This clonotype was seen at least ten times. J is TRBJ1-5 and V is TRBV20-1, with D maybe TRBD1 (5 bases). Germline V gene lookup returns CDR1 DFQATT and CDR2 SNEGSKA (reference sequence). The V gene lost 3 bases and the J gene lost 4 bases, with 16 bases spanning the gap. This CDR3 has 15 amino acids. The DNA for the CDR3 is TGCAGTGCTAGCCCCCCTCAGGGTCGTAATCAGCCCCAGCATTTT. Amino acids: CSASPPQGRNQPQHF.

Concerning this clonotype: Germline and junction disagree at one end, which may indicate a read error. This chain connects TRBV10-3 to TRBJ2-7, with 10 bases that match TRBD1. Per the germline V gene, CDR1 is ENHRY and CDR2 is SYGVKD. CDR3 length: 12 amino acids. The CDR3 loop reads CASSEARGTGEF. The CDR3, as DNA: TGTGCCAGCAGTGAAGCGCGTGGGACAGGGGAGTTC.

This clonotype was counted many times. CDR3 loop: CASSEALTEAFF. The CDR3 nucleotides are TGTGCCAGCAGTGAAGCACTGACCGAAGCTTTCTTT. The rearrangement uses TRBV6-1 and TRBJ1-1; D not resolved. Germline V gene data show CDR1 as MNHNS and CDR2 as SASEGT. The CDR3 totals 12 residues. Trimming took 0 bases from V and 8 from J, leaving 7 bases between them.

The table lists this clonotype with many counts. The chain employs TRBV7-2 and TRBJ2-1, with D perhaps given as TRBD1 or TRBD2 (5 bases each). This CDR3 comprises 16 residues. Germline-derived CDR1 and CDR2 are SGHTA and FQGNSA. V was pared by 2 bases and J by 3 bases, with 14 bases between. CDR3 residues: CASSLSGGFLYNEQFF. The CDR3 DNA sequence: TGTGCCAGCAGCTTAAGTGGGGGTTTCCTCTACAATGAGCAGTTCTTC.

The chain couples TRBV7-9 to TRBJ1-4, with D possibly TRBD1 on 6 matching bases. The CDR3 runs to 11 residues. Germline assignment: CDR1 SEHNR and CDR2 FQNEAQ (reference sequence). V shed 5 bases and J shed 17 bases, with 15 bases lying between them. CDR3: CASSRGGLSFF. CDR3 bases: TGTGCCAGCAGCCGAGGGGGTCTCAGTTTTTTT.

The CDR3 sequence is CASSPLGLLGYSEAFF. The CDR3 nucleotides are TGTGCCAGCAGTCCCTTGGGCCTTCTGGGGTATTCTGAAGCTTTCTTT. J is TRBJ1-1 and V is TRBV28, with D hard to call. CDR1 is MDHEN and CDR2 is SYDVKM in the germline V gene. V was cut by 5 bases and J by 6 bases, with 22 bases left in between. The CDR3 loop spans 16 amino acids.

This clonotype was seen at least ten times. The V and J genes are TRBV28 and TRBJ1-5; 8 bases are a match to TRBD1. This CDR3 contains 16 residues. CDR1 is MDHEN, CDR2 SYDVKM, per germline. The J segment lost 4 bases and the V segment lost 8 bases, leaving 13 bases of the junction unmatched. The CDR3 DNA is TGTGCCAGCCGATCTACCGGGACAGGAGATAATCAGCCCCAGCATTTT. Protein product: CASRSTGTGDNQPQHF.

V gene TRBV10-2 combines with J gene TRBJ2-7, with D possibly TRBD1 on 6 matching bases. The V gene's germline CDR1 is WSHSY and CDR2 SAAADI. The CDR3 is 13 amino acids. V shed 0 bases and J shed 7 bases, with 10 bases lying between them. CDR3 nucleotides: TGCGCCAGCAGTGAGTCGACGGGGACAGAGCAGTACTTC. Protein: CASSESTGTEQYF.

The chain employs TRBV6-2 or TRBV6-3 and TRBJ1-5, with 8 positions matching TRBD1. Germline CDR1 reads MNHEY; CDR2 reads SVGEGT. J gave up 2 bases and V 4 bases, and 1 base lay outside the gene matches. The CDR3 is 14 amino acids. The CDR3 loop reads CASSWTGRNQPQHF. DNA for the CDR3: TGTGCCAGCAGTTGGACAGGGCGCAATCAGCCCCAGCATTTT.

On this clonotype: A far larger clone is a single base away, which makes a read error likely. This chain uses TRBV28 with TRBJ2-1, with TRBD2 matching 7 bases. The CDR3 spans 15 residues. CDR1 is MDHEN, CDR2 SYDVKM, per germline. CDR3 amino acids: CASSLTTSSYNGQFF. The CDR3 DNA sequence: TGTGCCAGCAGTTTGACGACTAGCTCCTACAATGGGCAGTTCTTC.

Concerning this clonotype: A much more abundant neighbour one base away suggests this may be a read error. The chain employs TRBV7-3 and TRBJ2-1; D may match TRBD1 or TRBD2 (5 bases each). The better agreement between TRBJ2-5 and the DNA end casts doubt on the J call. The CDR3 is made up of 13 amino acids. The germline CDR1 and CDR2 sequences are SGHTA and FQGTGA. The CDR3 sequence: CASSLRGGGTQYF. The DNA of the CDR3 is TGTGCCAGCAGCTTAAGAGGTGGGGGGACCCAGTACTTC.

The V gene is TRBV28, the J gene TRBJ2-5; 7 nucleotides line up with TRBD2. The V and J ends lost 2 bases and 5 bases, in that order; junction bases with no gene match: 5. The germline V gene has CDR1 MDHEN and CDR2 SYDVKM. There are 14 residues in the CDR3. CDR3 residues: CASSLEAGAETQYF. The CDR3 DNA is TGTGCCAGCAGTTTAGAGGCGGGAGCGGAGACCCAGTACTTC.